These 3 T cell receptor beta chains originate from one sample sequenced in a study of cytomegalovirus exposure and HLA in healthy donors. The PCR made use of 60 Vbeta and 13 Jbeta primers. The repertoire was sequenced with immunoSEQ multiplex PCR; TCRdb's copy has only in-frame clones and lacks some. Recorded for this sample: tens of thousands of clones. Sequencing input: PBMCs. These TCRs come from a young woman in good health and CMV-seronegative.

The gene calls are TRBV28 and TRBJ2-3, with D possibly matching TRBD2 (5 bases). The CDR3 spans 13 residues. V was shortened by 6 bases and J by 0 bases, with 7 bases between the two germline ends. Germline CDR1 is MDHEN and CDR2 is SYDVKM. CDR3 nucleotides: TGTGCCAGCAGAGCGGCTAGCACAGATACGCAGTATTTT. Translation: CASRAASTDTQYF.

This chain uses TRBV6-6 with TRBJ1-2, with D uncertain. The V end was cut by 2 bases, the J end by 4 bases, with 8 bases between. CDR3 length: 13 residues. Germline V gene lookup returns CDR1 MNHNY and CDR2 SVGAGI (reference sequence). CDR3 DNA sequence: TGTGCCAGCAGTTACGAGGAGGTCTATGGCTACACCTTC. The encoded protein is CASSYEEVYGYTF.

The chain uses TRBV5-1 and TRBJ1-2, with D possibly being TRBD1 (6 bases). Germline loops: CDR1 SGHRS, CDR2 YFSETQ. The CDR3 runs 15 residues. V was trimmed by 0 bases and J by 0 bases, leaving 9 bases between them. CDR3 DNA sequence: TGCGCCAGCAGCTTGGCCTCAGGGGCTAACTATGGCTACACCTTC. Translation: CASSLASGANYGYTF.